The next 3 T cell receptor beta chains were all read from a single sample in a study of blood T cell repertoires in COVID-19. Libraries were prepared by immunoSEQ multiplex PCR; TCRdb keeps only in-frame clonotypes and omits some of them. The sample records under 350,000 clones, around nine tenths being singletons. The sequenced material came from peripheral blood. These receptors originate from a man aged 40-49 years with acute or convalescent COVID-19.

The CDR3 region is CASRGSLSGANVLTF. The CDR3 nucleotides read TGTGCCAGCAGGGGCAGCCTCTCTGGGGCCAACGTCCTGACTTTC. This rearrangement joins TRBV6-5 to TRBJ2-6; D is uncertain. Trimming pared 6 bases from V and 0 bases from J, leaving 9 bases between. The germline gives CDR1 MNHEY, CDR2 SVGAGI. The CDR3 has 15 residues.

The CDR3 region is CAWGGLDNEKLFF. CDR3 coding DNA: TGTGCCTGGGGTGGACTGGATAATGAAAAACTGTTTTTT. The J gene is TRBJ1-4, the V gene TRBV30; D is ambiguous. Trimming took off 5 bases at V and 4 bases at J, with 11 bases between the two ends. This CDR3 contains 13 residues. The V gene's germline CDR1 is GTSNPN and CDR2 SVGIG (reference sequence).

The V call is TRBV5-1, the J call TRBJ1-2; D remains unclear. Germline loops: CDR1 SGHRS, CDR2 YFSETQ. The CDR3 runs to 13 residues. V dropped 0 bases and J dropped 2 bases, with 5 bases sitting between them. The CDR3 region has the DNA TGCGCCAGCAGCTTGGGAGAGAACTATGGCTACACCTTC. Translation: CASSLGENYGYTF.